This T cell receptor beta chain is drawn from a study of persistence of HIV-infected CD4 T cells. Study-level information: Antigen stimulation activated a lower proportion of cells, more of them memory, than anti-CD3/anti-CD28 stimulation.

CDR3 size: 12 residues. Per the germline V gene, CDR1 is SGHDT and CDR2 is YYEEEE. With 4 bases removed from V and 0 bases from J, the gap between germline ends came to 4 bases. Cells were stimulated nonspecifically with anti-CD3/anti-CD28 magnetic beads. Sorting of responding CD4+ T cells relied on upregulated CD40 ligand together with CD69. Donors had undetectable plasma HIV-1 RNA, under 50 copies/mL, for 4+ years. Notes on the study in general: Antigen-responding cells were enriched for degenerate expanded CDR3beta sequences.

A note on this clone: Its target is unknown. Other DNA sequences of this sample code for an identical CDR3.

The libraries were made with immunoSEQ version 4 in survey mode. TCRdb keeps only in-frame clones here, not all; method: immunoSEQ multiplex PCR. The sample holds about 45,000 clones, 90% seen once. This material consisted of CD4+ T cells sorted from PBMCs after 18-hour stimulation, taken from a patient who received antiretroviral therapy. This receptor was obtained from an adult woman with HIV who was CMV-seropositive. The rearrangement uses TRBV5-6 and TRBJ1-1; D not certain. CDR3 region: CASSRLNTEAFF. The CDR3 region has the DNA TGTGCCAGCAGCCGCCTGAACACTGAAGCTTTCTTT.